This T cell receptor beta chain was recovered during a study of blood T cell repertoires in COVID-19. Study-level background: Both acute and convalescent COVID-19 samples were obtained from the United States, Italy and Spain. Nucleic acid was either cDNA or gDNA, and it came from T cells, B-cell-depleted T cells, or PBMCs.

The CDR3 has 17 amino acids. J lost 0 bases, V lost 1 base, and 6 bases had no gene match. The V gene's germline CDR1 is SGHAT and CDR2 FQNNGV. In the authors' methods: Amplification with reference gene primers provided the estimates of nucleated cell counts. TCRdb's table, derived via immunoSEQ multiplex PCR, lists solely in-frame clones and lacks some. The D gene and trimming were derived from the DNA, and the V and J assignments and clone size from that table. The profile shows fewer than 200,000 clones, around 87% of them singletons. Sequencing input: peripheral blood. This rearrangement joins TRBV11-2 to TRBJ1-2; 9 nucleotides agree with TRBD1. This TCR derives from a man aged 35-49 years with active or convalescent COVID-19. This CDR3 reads CASSLGSGTGTNYGYTF. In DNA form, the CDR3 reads TGTGCCAGCAGCTTAGGGTCCGGGACAGGGACTAACTATGGCTACACCTTC.